This T cell receptor (beta chain) was identified in a study of lung T cells in sarcoidosis with Löfgren's syndrome. General observations from the study: Multiple Löfgren's syndrome patients reportedly shared TRAV12-1 and TRBV2 CDR3 motifs.

As to this clonotype: Its antigen remains unknown.

Via MiXCR, TCRdb re-called the reads, giving one row per CDR3 protein. The data show about 63,000 distinct CDR3 sequences, with around 20% seen just once and less than 2.5% held by the top ten. V was clipped by 5 bases and J by 8 bases, with 13 bases between them. Germline V CDR1 and CDR2: GTSNPN, SVGIG (reference sequence). The CDR3 loop spans 12 amino acids. The V call is TRBV30, the J call TRBJ2-1; D is uncertain. Material: CD4+ T cells from PBMCs. The sequence was collected from a human donor with sarcoidosis (Löfgren's syndrome or another form), or a control subject (not recorded which). The CDR3: CAWGPHTYEQFF. The CDR3 DNA sequence: TGTGCCTGGGGTCCCCATACCTATGAGCAGTTCTTC.